These 29 T cell receptor beta chains came from one sample sequenced in a study of CD8 T cells in ankylosing spondylitis. Each CDR3 protein gets one entry after TCRdb re-called the 5' RACE reads with MiXCR. The table records about 350,000 distinct CDR3 sequences, approximately 20% of them present only once. Material for sequencing was blood, either unsorted or a sorted T cell fraction (not recorded which). These receptors were collected from a male donor with ankylosing spondylitis or in good health (not recorded which).

This clonotype was recorded a few times. This chain connects TRBV12-3 or TRBV12-4 to TRBJ2-2, with a tentative D call TRBD1 (6 bases). The CDR3 totals 14 residues. Trimming took 5 bases from V and 5 from J, leaving 12 bases between them. The CDR3 region has the DNA TGTGCCAGCAGTGGACAGTACCTTACCGGGGAGCTGTTTTTT. Its translation is CASSGQYLTGELFF.

The V and J genes are TRBV5-6 and TRBJ2-2, with 9 bases lining up with TRBD2. Trimming cost V 1 base and J 4 bases; bases outside gene matches: 5. The CDR3 runs to 16 residues. Germline loops: CDR1 SGHDT, CDR2 YYEEEE. This CDR3 reads CASSLSSGVLTGELFF. The DNA of the CDR3 is TGTGCCAGCAGCTTGTCTAGCGGGGTACTCACCGGGGAGCTGTTTTTT. Drawing the rest from reference TRBV5-6 and TRBJ2-2, the complete variable domain is DAGVTQSPTHLIKTRGQQVTLRCSPKSGHDTVSWYQQALGQGPQFIFQYYEEEERQRGNFPDRFSGHQFPNYSSELNVNALLLGDSALYLCASSLSSGVLTGELFFGEGSRLTVL.

This clonotype was counted only a few times. The V and J genes are TRBV4-2 and TRBJ2-2; the D call may be TRBD1 or TRBD2 (5 bases each). V lost 1 base and J 4 bases, leaving 13 bases between the germline ends. The CDR3 has 16 residues. Germline values: CDR1 LGHNA, CDR2 YNFKEQ. The CDR3 spells CASSQVGGDSTGELFF. Here the CDR3 DNA reads TGTGCCAGCAGCCAAGTTGGGGGAGACAGCACCGGGGAGCTGTTTTTT.

This clonotype occurred a few times. The chain employs TRBV28 and TRBJ1-2, with 8 bases identical to TRBD1. Trimming cost V 7 bases and J 4 bases; bases outside gene matches: 8. The CDR3 runs to 14 residues. In germline, CDR1 is MDHEN, CDR2 SYDVKM. CDR3 in amino acids: CASTIRTGGYGYTF. The CDR3 DNA sequence: TGTGCCAGCACCATAAGAACAGGGGGCTATGGCTACACCTTC.

This clonotype was seen many times. The J gene is TRBJ2-2, the V gene TRBV20-1, with D possibly TRBD1 on 6 matching bases. This CDR3 region has 14 residues. Trimming stripped 7 bases from V and 0 bases from J, with 12 bases between. CDR1 is DFQATT and CDR2 is SNEGSKA in the germline V gene (reference sequence). This chain's CDR3 is CSGRGPTNTGELFF. For the CDR3, the DNA is TGCAGTGGCAGGGGTCCCACGAACACCGGGGAGCTGTTTTTT.

The chain has TRBV20-1 and TRBJ2-1, with 14 bases that match TRBD2. Germline CDR1 DFQATT, CDR2 SNEGSKA (reference sequence). After removal of 2 bases from V and 0 bases from J, the junction contained 9 bases not matched to a gene. CDR3 length: 19 residues. The CDR3 bases are TGCAGTGCTAGACCCCCCGGGACTAGCGGGGGAAGCTCCTACAATGAGCAGTTCTTC. It translates to CSARPPGTSGGSSYNEQFF.

The V call is TRBV2, the J call TRBJ2-3; D might be TRBD1 (6 bases). Germline V lookup: CDR1 SNHLY, CDR2 FYNNEI. The CDR3 length is 16 residues. V was clipped by 2 bases and J by 2 bases, with 14 bases between them. The CDR3 DNA reads TGTGCCAGCAGTGAATCTGAGGGGGAGACCACAGATACGCAGTATTTT. This gives the protein CASSESEGETTDTQYF.

The J gene is TRBJ2-2, the V gene TRBV7-2; D gene uncertain. This CDR3 is 17 amino acids long. The germline V and J ends were trimmed by 5 bases and 4 bases, with 20 bases remaining between them. CDR1 SGHTA and CDR2 FQGNSA come from the germline V gene. The DNA of the CDR3 is TGTGCCAGCAGCCAACCCCCACCCCAAAGGGTCACCGGGGAGCTGTTTTTT. Its protein is CASSQPPPQRVTGELFF.

The gene calls are TRBV15 and TRBJ1-5; TRBD1 is a possible D gene (6 bases). This CDR3 has 15 amino acids. The V gene lost 4 bases and the J gene lost 1 base, with 11 bases spanning the gap. CDR1 and CDR2 from the germline V gene are LNHNV and YYDKDF (reference sequence). CDR3 in DNA: TGTGCCACCAGCACCAGGGGTGCAAGCAATCAGCCCCAGCATTTT. Encoded protein: CATSTRGASNQPQHF.

This clonotype was observed at least ten times. The V gene is TRBV12-3 or TRBV12-4, the J gene TRBJ1-5; maybe TRBD1 (5 bases). V was shortened by 5 bases and J by 7 bases, with 12 bases between the two germline ends. This CDR3 comprises 13 residues. CDR3 in DNA: TGTGCCAGCAGTCCCGGGGGAGGACAGCCCCAGCATTTT. Protein: CASSPGGGQPQHF.

The J gene is TRBJ2-1, the V gene TRBV2; D is uncertain. The V end was cut by 3 bases, the J end by 0 bases, with 6 bases between. The V gene's germline CDR1 is SNHLY and CDR2 FYNNEI. The CDR3 totals 14 residues. The CDR3 reads CASSEEVSYNEQFF. The CDR3 bases are TGTGCCAGCAGTGAGGAAGTCTCCTACAATGAGCAGTTCTTC.

This clonotype was counted many times. The J gene is TRBJ2-1, the V gene TRBV12-3 or TRBV12-4; TRBD2 matches at 8 bases. V lost 7 bases and J lost 2; bases outside the gene matches: 4. The CDR3 has 14 residues. The CDR3 coding sequence is TGTGCCAGCACCGGGGGGGGCCCCTACAATGAGCAGTTCTTC. Encoded protein: CASTGGGPYNEQFF.

A remark on this clonotype: A junction boundary mismatches the germline segment, possibly from a read error. J is TRBJ1-2 and V is TRBV9; 8 bases match TRBD1. The CDR3 has 13 residues. Germline CDR1 SGDLS, CDR2 YYNGEE. The CDR3 sequence is CASSETGGRRIEF. CDR3 sequence (DNA): TGTGCCAGCAGCGAAACAGGGGGAAGGCGGATTGAATTC.

The rearrangement links TRBV29-1 to TRBJ2-7; 9 bases align to TRBD1. The CDR3 totals 13 residues. Trimming removed 4 bases from V and 6 bases from J; junction bases left unmatched: 7. Germline V CDR1 and CDR2: SQVTM, ANQGSEA. The CDR3 sequence: CSVVGTGSAEQYF. In nucleotides, the CDR3 is TGCAGCGTTGTGGGGACAGGGTCGGCCGAGCAGTACTTC.

The V and J genes are TRBV7-9 and TRBJ2-1; 12 bases are shared with TRBD2. This CDR3 has 17 amino acids. Germline CDR1 SEHNR, CDR2 FQNEAQ (reference sequence). V lost 5 bases, J lost 8 bases, and 13 bases stayed unmatched. For the CDR3, the DNA is TGTGCCAGCAGCGGATGGACAGCTAGCGGGGGGGGGTATGAGCAGTTCTTC. The encoded protein is CASSGWTASGGGYEQFF.

This chain uses TRBV29-1 with TRBJ2-1; 9 nucleotides match TRBD2. The CDR3 totals 14 residues. Per germline, CDR1 SQVTM and CDR2 ANQGSEA. J was trimmed by 3 bases and V by 2 bases; bases with no gene match: 2. The CDR3 reads CSVERLADYNEQFF. CDR3 DNA sequence: TGCAGCGTTGAACGACTAGCGGACTACAATGAGCAGTTCTTC.

This chain joins TRBV9 and TRBJ2-1; D gene uncertain. V was shortened by 3 bases and J by 8 bases, with 15 bases between the two germline ends. The CDR3 length is 14 residues. Germline V gives CDR1 SGDLS, CDR2 YYNGEE. The DNA for the CDR3 is TGTGCCAGCAGCGGGCCTGGCGGCCGGTATGAGCAGTTCTTC. It yields the protein CASSGPGGRYEQFF.

The genes are TRBV20-1 and TRBJ2-7, with D possibly TRBD1 on 6 matching bases. Germline values: CDR1 DFQATT, CDR2 SNEGSKA (reference sequence). The V and J ends lost 0 bases and 7 bases respectively, with 19 bases between them. CDR3 length: 15 residues. The DNA for the CDR3 is TGCAGTGCTAGAGATATGGGGGCCCAAGTAGAAGAGCAGTACTTC. This codes for CSARDMGAQVEEQYF.

Only a few counts were recorded for this clonotype. The CDR3 bases are TGTGCCAGCAGCGTAGCCCCGCGCAGGGAGGACTATGGCTACACCTTC. Translated, it gives CASSVAPRREDYGYTF. The chain carries TRBV9 and TRBJ1-2; D perhaps matches TRBD1 (5 bases). The CDR3 loop spans 16 amino acids. Germline V CDR1 and CDR2: SGDLS, YYNGEE. V lost 0 bases, J lost 3 bases, and 15 bases lay in between.

J is TRBJ2-3 and V is TRBV29-1, with D perhaps being TRBD1 or TRBD2 (5 bases each). CDR3 size: 15 residues. V lost 6 bases and J 4 bases, leaving 20 bases between the germline ends. In germline, CDR1 is SQVTM, CDR2 ANQGSEA. The CDR3 DNA follows: TGCAGCGTAGAAAGGACACGGGATGAGTCAGATACGCAGTATTTT. It translates to CSVERTRDESDTQYF.

The chain is built from TRBV12-3 or TRBV12-4 and TRBJ1-1; D is uncertain. V dropped 3 bases and J dropped 5 bases, with 10 bases sitting between them. This CDR3 has 13 residues. The chain's CDR3 is CASSFGFRTEAFF. CDR3 nucleotides: TGTGCCAGCAGTTTCGGCTTCCGAACTGAAGCTTTCTTT.

The chain is built from TRBV5-6 and TRBJ2-6; D not resolved. This CDR3 comprises 16 residues. Between the trimmed V and J ends, which lost 6 bases and 0 bases, there was a span of 13 bases. Germline lookup yields CDR1 SGHDT and CDR2 YYEEEE. For the CDR3, the DNA is TGTGCCAGCACCGACAAAACCTACTCTGGGGCCAACGTCCTGACTTTC. Residues: CASTDKTYSGANVLTF.

The CDR3 DNA sequence: TGCGCCAGCAGCCAAGCAGGGTTCAAGTACTTC. Translated, it gives CASSQAGFKYF. The rearrangement joins TRBV4-1 to TRBJ2-7, with D possibly being TRBD1 (5 bases). The V end was cut by 1 base, the J end by 11 bases, with 9 bases between. The CDR3 is 11 amino acids. The germline CDR1 and CDR2 sequences are MGHRA and YSYEKL.

The chain joins TRBV4-2 to TRBJ2-1; 7 nucleotides align to TRBD2. The germline gives CDR1 LGHNA, CDR2 YNFKEQ. V shed 1 base, J shed 4 bases, and the junction held 7 bases outside the gene matches. The CDR3 is 16 amino acids. The CDR3 region is CASSQVLAVIYNEQFF. Written as DNA, the CDR3 is TGTGCCAGCAGCCAAGTTCTAGCGGTAATATACAATGAGCAGTTCTTC.

The chain carries TRBV5-1 and TRBJ2-1; TRBD2 matches 13 bases. The length of the CDR3 is 16 residues. Trimming removed 2 bases from V and 6 bases from J; junction bases left unmatched: 5. Looked up from germline, CDR1 is SGHRS and CDR2 is YFSETQ. The CDR3 DNA sequence: TGCGCCAGCAGCTTTTACGGACTAGCGGGGGCCAATGAGCAGTTCTTC. This codes for CASSFYGLAGANEQFF.

This chain uses TRBV20-1 with TRBJ2-5, with 7 bases fitting TRBD1. Per germline, CDR1 DFQATT and CDR2 SNEGSKA (reference sequence). The CDR3 has 15 residues. J lost 5 bases, V lost 0 bases, and 9 bases had no gene match. The CDR3 spells CSAREMGQTGETQYF. The CDR3 bases are TGCAGTGCTAGAGAAATGGGACAGACCGGTGAGACCCAGTACTTC.

V and J are TRBV20-1 and TRBJ2-5; tentatively, D is TRBD2 (7 bases). CDR3 length: 15 amino acids. Trimming pared 0 bases from V and 5 bases from J, leaving 16 bases between. Germline CDR1 is DFQATT and CDR2 is SNEGSKA (reference sequence). CDR3 residues: CSARDGRGGTETQYF. The DNA of the CDR3 is TGCAGTGCTAGAGATGGGAGGGGGGGCACGGAGACCCAGTACTTC.

This clonotype has just a few counts. The chain combines TRBV12-3 or TRBV12-4 with TRBJ2-3; 9 bases are a match to TRBD1. J lost 2 bases, V lost 4 bases, and 7 bases had no gene match. This CDR3 is 16 amino acids long. CDR3 residues: CASSSTGGGDTDTQYF. The DNA for the CDR3 is TGTGCCAGCAGTTCCACAGGGGGCGGCGACACAGATACGCAGTATTTT.

There are a few counts of this clonotype. This chain connects TRBV4-2 to TRBJ1-5; no firm D call. CDR1 and CDR2 (germline): LGHNA, YNFKEQ. Trimming shortened V by 9 bases and J by 1 base, and 16 bases separated the two germline ends. The CDR3 loop spans 15 amino acids. CDR3 loop: CASSMEEPSNQPQHF. CDR3 DNA sequence: TGTGCCAGTAGTATGGAGGAACCCAGCAATCAGCCCCAGCATTTT.